Listed below are T cell receptor beta chains from one sample, sequenced in a study of OX40 agonist ivuxolimab in advanced cancers. Data came from immunoSEQ multiplex PCR; TCRdb stores just in-frame clones and leaves some out. Here the sample spans about 48,000 clones, 83% being singletons. The source material was CD4+ or CD8+ T cells sorted from blood, sampled in a trial of the OX40 agonist ivuxolimab. The receptor set was obtained from an adult with an advanced solid tumor such as melanoma, head and neck, liver or kidney cancer. CDR3s include the opening cysteine and the closing phenylalanine or tryptophan. D genes are given only for firm matches. Some rows have no size entry. The others give once, few or many, or a class for an expanded clone.

.	.	TRBV11-2	TRBJ1-2	15	CASSTRLSQNYGYTF	TGTGCCAGCAGCACTCGGCTTAGTCAGAACTATGGCTACACCTTC
.	.	TRBV19	TRBJ2-7	14	CASSPPSALYEQYF	TGTGCCAGTAGTCCCCCGTCCGCTCTCTACGAGCAGTACTTC
TRBD1	.	TRBV6-6	TRBJ1-2	15	CASSRRTGISYGYTF	TGTGCCAGCAGTCGTCGGACAGGGATTAGCTATGGCTACACCTTC
.	once	TRBV10-3	TRBJ1-2	13	CAISGGAGDGYTF	TGTGCCATCAGTGGGGGGGCTGGGGATGGCTACACCTTC
TRBD1	.	TRBV10-3	TRBJ1-1	15	CATGPAGQDNTEAFF	TGTGCCACCGGTCCCGCGGGACAGGACAACACTGAAGCTTTCTTT
.	.	TRBV7-2	TRBJ2-7	12	CASSRSNYEQYF	TGTGCCAGCAGCCGCAGCAACTACGAGCAGTACTTC
.	.	TRBV7-2	TRBJ1-6	14	CASSEGPARSPLHF	TGTGCCAGCAGCGAAGGTCCAGCGCGATCACCCCTCCACTTT
.	few	TRBV30	TRBJ1-1	11	CAWKYRTDAFF	TGTGCCTGGAAATACCGGACGGACGCTTTCTTT
.	.	TRBV11-2	TRBJ2-7	15	CASSPVGKPAYEQYF	TGTGCCAGCAGCCCCGTAGGCAAACCCGCCTACGAGCAGTACTTC
TRBD1	.	TRBV2	TRBJ2-7	15	CASSEGGQGGYEQYF	TGTGCCAGCAGTGAAGGGGGACAGGGTGGCTACGAGCAGTACTTC
.	once	TRBV4-3	TRBJ2-3	13	CASSRGTTDTQYF	TGCGCCAGCAGCCGAGGGACCACAGATACGCAGTATTTT
.	.	TRBV7-9	TRBJ1-3	14	CASSPGTSGNTIYF	TGTGCCAGCAGCCCCGGGACATCTGGAAACACCATATATTTT
TRBD1	.	TRBV6-6	TRBJ2-3	13	CASRDRGRATQYF	TGTGCCAGCAGAGACAGGGGGAGGGCTACGCAGTATTTT
TRBD2	.	TRBV5-1	TRBJ2-3	17	CASSPPLTSGGLDTQYF	TGCGCCAGCAGCCCACCTTTGACTAGCGGGGGGTTGGATACGCAGTATTTT
TRBD1	.	TRBV5-1	TRBJ2-3	15	CASSRDGTGADTQYF	TGCGCCAGCAGCCGAGATGGGACAGGGGCAGATACGCAGTATTTT
.	.	TRBV5-1	TRBJ2-2	16	CASSLGALANTGELFF	TGCGCCAGCAGCTTGGGGGCCTTAGCGAACACCGGGGAGCTGTTTTTT
.	.	TRBV2	TRBJ1-5	15	CASRRTGGLNQPQHF	TGTGCCAGCAGGAGGACTGGAGGACTGAATCAGCCCCAGCATTTT
TRBD1	.	TRBV18	TRBJ2-2	18	CASSPPRTNRGYTGELFF	TGTGCCAGCTCACCACCGAGAACGAACAGGGGGTACACCGGGGAGCTGTTTTTT
.	.	TRBV5-6	TRBJ2-7	16	CASSLEPHPAMGEQYF	TGTGCCAGCAGCTTGGAACCACACCCTGCCATGGGTGAGCAGTACTTC
.	.	TRBV6-1	TRBJ2-7	12	CASSESGYEQYF	TGTGCCAGCAGTGAATCAGGGTATGAGCAGTACTTC
.	once	TRBV13	TRBJ2-7	13	CASSPPGTGEQYF	TGTGCCAGCAGCCCCCCCGGGACGGGCGAGCAGTACTTC
.	few	TRBV21-1	TRBJ2-7	13	CASTGFGFYEQYF	TGTGCCAGTACCGGGTTTGGGTTCTACGAGCAGTACTTC
.	.	TRBV7-2	TRBJ2-3	15	CASSLAPASTDTQYF	TGTGCCAGCAGCTTAGCGCCGGCCTCCACAGATACGCAGTATTTT
.	.	TRBV7-2	TRBJ2-2	14	CASSSQGFTGELFF	TGTGCCAGCAGTTCCCAAGGTTTCACCGGGGAGCTGTTTTTT
TRBD2	.	TRBV18	TRBJ2-7	15	CASSPFRGRAYEQYF	TGTGCCAGCTCACCATTTCGGGGGAGGGCCTACGAGCAGTACTTC
.	.	TRBV7-2	TRBJ1-3	15	CASSSQGYYGNTIYF	TGTGCCAGCAGCTCTCAGGGTTATTACGGAAACACCATATATTTT
.	.	TRBV7-9	TRBJ1-2	14	CASSLGARPYGYTF	TGTGCCAGCAGCTTAGGGGCCAGGCCTTATGGCTACACCTTC
.	.	TRBV6-5	TRBJ2-7	15	CASSYSSLHNLEQYF	TGTGCCAGCAGTTACTCCTCCCTCCATAACCTCGAGCAGTACTTC
.	.	TRBV6-1	TRBJ1-6	15	CASSSTGTQNSPLHF	TGTGCCAGCAGCTCAACCGGGACTCAGAATTCACCCCTCCACTTT
.	.	TRBV6-5	TRBJ2-7	15	CASSYGGFSPYEQYF	TGTGCCAGCAGTTACGGTGGGTTTTCGCCCTACGAGCAGTACTTC
.	.	TRBV7-8	TRBJ2-7	14	CASGLRGQSPGQYF	TGTGCCAGCGGCCTTCGGGGCCAGTCCCCAGGGCAGTACTTC
TRBD2	.	TRBV7-2	TRBJ2-7	14	CASSSGGSSYEQYF	TGTGCCAGCAGCTCGGGGGGGAGCTCCTACGAGCAGTACTTC
TRBD1	.	TRBV6-6	TRBJ2-1	15	CASSIGQGAPGEQFF	TGTGCCAGCAGTATCGGACAGGGGGCGCCCGGTGAGCAGTTCTTC
.	.	TRBV5-1	TRBJ1-6	14	CASSLEAANSPLHF	TGCGCCAGCAGCTTGGAGGCAGCGAATTCACCCCTCCACTTT
.	.	TRBV4-1	TRBJ1-4	16	CASSPERGATREKLFF	TGCGCCAGCAGCCCAGAGCGGGGGGCAACAAGGGAAAAACTGTTTTTT
.	.	TRBV9	TRBJ2-1	15	CASSQTASSYNEQFF	TGTGCCAGCAGCCAGACTGCGAGCTCCTACAATGAGCAGTTCTTC
.	.	TRBV7-6	TRBJ1-4	15	CASSPLPGGHEKLFF	TGTGCCAGCAGCCCCCTCCCGGGGGGACATGAAAAACTGTTTTTT
.	.	TRBV29-1	TRBJ1-1	11	CSVDSPGAAFF	TGCAGCGTTGACTCCCCTGGGGCTGCTTTCTTT
.	.	TRBV7-9	TRBJ1-1	15	CASSFRTQLETEAFF	TGTGCCAGCAGCTTCCGGACCCAACTTGAGACTGAAGCTTTCTTT
.	.	TRBV9	TRBJ1-1	13	CASSVAGDTEAFF	TGTGCCAGCAGCGTAGCAGGGGACACTGAAGCTTTCTTT
.	.	TRBV7-6	TRBJ1-1	11	CASSRRGEAFF	TGTGCCAGCAGCCGTCGAGGTGAAGCTTTCTTT